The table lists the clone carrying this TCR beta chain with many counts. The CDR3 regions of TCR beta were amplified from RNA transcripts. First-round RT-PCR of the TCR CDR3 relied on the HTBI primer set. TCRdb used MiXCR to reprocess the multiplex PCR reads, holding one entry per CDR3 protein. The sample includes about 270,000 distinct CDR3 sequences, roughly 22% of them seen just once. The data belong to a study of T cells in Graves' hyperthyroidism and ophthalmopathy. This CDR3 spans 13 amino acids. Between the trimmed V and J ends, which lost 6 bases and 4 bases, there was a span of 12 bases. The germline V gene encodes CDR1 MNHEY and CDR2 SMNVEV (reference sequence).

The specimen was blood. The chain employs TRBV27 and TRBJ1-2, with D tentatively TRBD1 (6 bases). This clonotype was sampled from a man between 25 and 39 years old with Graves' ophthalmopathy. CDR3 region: CASRHRGTYGYTF. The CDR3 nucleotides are TGTGCCAGCAGGCATAGGGGGACCTATGGCTACACCTTC.